Ten or more counts support the clone carrying this T cell receptor (beta chain). Antigen unknown. The CDR3 totals 10 residues. Per the germline V gene, CDR1 is SQVTM and CDR2 is ANQGSEA. V shed 6 bases and J shed 10 bases, with 13 bases lying between them. This sample stems from a study of neurological immune-mediated disorders. Findings and limits, study-wide: The most TCR clonal expansion was seen in HTLV-1-associated myelopathy, and the least was seen in multiple sclerosis, which fell below healthy controls.

The cDNA was generated by 5'RACE with 10-nucleotide random UMIs. In TCRdb, the 5' RACE reads were re-called with MiXCR into one record per CDR3 protein. This table has more than 45,000 distinct CDR3 sequences, approximately 4.4% appearing once. The chain carries TRBV29-1 and TRBJ2-7, with D possibly matching TRBD2 (7 bases). Sample: PBMCs. The receptor comes from a man between 45 and 60 years old with multiple sclerosis. The CDR3 coding sequence is TGCAGCGTGGGAGGGGACACCCAGTACTTC. Protein: CSVGGDTQYF.